These 24 T cell receptor beta chains were sequenced from one sample in a study of Ad26.COV2.S vaccination and SARS-CoV-2 variants. Assay used: immunoSEQ multiplex PCR; TCRdb lists only in-frame clones, some missing. The sample lists hundreds of thousands of clones; about 88% were seen once. Treatment described: about 20 received Ad26.COV2.S at low or high dose, single or two shots; five or six received placebo; per-sample allocation not given. On day 63 after the first injection, vaccine and placebo recipients gave samples. Sequences were derived from peripheral blood, sampled in a trial of Ad26.COV2.S vaccine versus placebo. Receptor source: a person between 18 and 60 years old who received the Ad26.COV2.S COVID-19 vaccine or a placebo.

This clone was counted only a few times. The CDR3 nucleotides are TGTGCCAGCAGTTACTCGATCAGGGGGGATGAAGCTTTCTTT. This gives the protein CASSYSIRGDEAFF. The chain is built from TRBV6-5 and TRBJ1-1; 7 bases map to TRBD1. The CDR3 totals 14 residues. Unmatched junction bases numbered 5, after V lost 0 bases and J lost 7 bases. The germline V gene encodes CDR1 MNHEY and CDR2 SVGAGI.

The J gene is TRBJ2-3, the V gene TRBV29-1; D possibly corresponds to TRBD2 (5 bases). CDR3 length: 11 amino acids. V lost 6 bases and J lost 5, with 9 bases in between. Germline V CDR1 and CDR2: SQVTM, ANQGSEA. CDR3 loop: CSVTRGDTQYF. The DNA for the CDR3 is TGCAGCGTGACCCGGGGAGATACGCAGTATTTT.

This clone was found once. The chain couples TRBV7-2 to TRBJ1-3; possibly TRBD1 for D (5 bases). Per germline, CDR1 SGHTA and CDR2 FQGNSA. This CDR3 has 16 amino acids. V was trimmed by 3 bases and J by 0 bases, leaving 12 bases between them. The CDR3 protein is CASSLFVTGSGNTIYF. The CDR3 DNA reads TGTGCCAGCAGCTTGTTCGTAACAGGCTCTGGAAACACCATATATTTT. Drawing the rest from reference TRBV7-2 and TRBJ1-3, the complete variable domain is GAGVSQSPSNKVTEKGKDVELRCDPISGHTALYWYRQSLGQGLEFLIYFQGNSAPDKSGLPSDRFSAERTGGSVSTLTIQRTQQEDSAVYLCASSLFVTGSGNTIYFGEGSWLTVV.

The genes are TRBV7-2 and TRBJ1-2; 7 bases match TRBD1. The CDR3 has 17 amino acids. V shed 1 base and J 4 bases; nucleotides not matched to a gene: 12. CDR1 is SGHTA and CDR2 is FQGNSA in the germline V gene. This CDR3 reads CASSLGLQGFRGYGYTF. The DNA for the CDR3 is TGTGCCAGCAGCTTAGGCCTACAGGGGTTTCGGGGCTATGGCTACACCTTC.

This chain connects TRBV27 to TRBJ2-7; D is unresolved. Germline values: CDR1 MNHEY, CDR2 SMNVEV (reference sequence). V lost 4 bases and J 0 bases, leaving 7 bases between the germline ends. The CDR3 runs 13 residues. The CDR3 DNA sequence: TGTGCCAGCAGTTGGGTATACTCCTACGAGCAGTACTTC. Protein product: CASSWVYSYEQYF.

Remarks on this clone: The same CDR3 is also encoded by other DNA sequences in this sample. V usage is TRBV7-9 and J usage is TRBJ2-5; TRBD2 is a possible D gene (7 bases). V was pared by 0 bases and J by 5 bases, with 10 bases between. This CDR3 is built from 14 residues. Germline-derived CDR1 and CDR2 are SEHNR and FQNEAQ (reference sequence). CDR3 loop: CASSLAGGAETQYF. The DNA of the CDR3 is TGTGCCAGCAGCTTAGCGGGGGGGGCTGAGACCCAGTACTTC.

The chain employs TRBV9 and TRBJ2-5, with 8 bases that match TRBD2. V shed 0 bases, J shed 4 bases, and the junction held 8 bases outside the gene matches. The CDR3 loop spans 16 amino acids. Germline CDR1 is SGDLS and CDR2 is YYNGEE. CDR3 sequence reads: CASSVDPHRGGETQYF. In nucleotides, the CDR3 is TGTGCCAGCAGCGTAGACCCCCACCGGGGGGGAGAGACCCAGTACTTC.

This chain connects TRBV4-2 to TRBJ2-1, with 10 nucleotides matching TRBD2. Unmatched junction bases numbered 12, after V lost 0 bases and J lost 7 bases. The CDR3 extends over 18 amino acids. Germline V lookup: CDR1 LGHNA, CDR2 YNFKEQ. The CDR3 here is CASSQDVGRLAGANEQFF. The DNA for the CDR3 is TGTGCCAGCAGCCAAGATGTGGGGCGGCTAGCGGGGGCAAATGAGCAGTTCTTC.

V gene TRBV19 combines with J gene TRBJ2-1; 10 bases are shared with TRBD1. This CDR3 contains 16 residues. The V and J ends lost 5 bases and 2 bases, in that order; junction bases with no gene match: 6. Per the germline V gene, CDR1 is LNHDA and CDR2 is SQIVND (reference sequence). CDR3 coding DNA: TGTGCCAGTAGTTCGGGACAGGGGTTCGCCTACAATGAGCAGTTCTTC. Encoded protein: CASSSGQGFAYNEQFF.

The J gene is TRBJ2-3, the V gene TRBV30; TRBD1 agrees at 8 bases. The V gene's germline CDR1 is GTSNPN and CDR2 SVGIG (reference sequence). This CDR3 is 14 amino acids long. The trim removed 1 base at V and 6 bases at J, leaving 6 bases unmatched. CDR3 amino acids: CAWSEQGVLDTQYF. The CDR3 region has the DNA TGTGCCTGGAGTGAACAGGGGGTATTGGATACGCAGTATTTT.

The V gene is TRBV29-1, the J gene TRBJ2-1; 8 nucleotides match TRBD2. The CDR3 sequence is 15 residues long. The germline gives CDR1 SQVTM, CDR2 ANQGSEA. V gave up 5 bases and J gave up 0 bases; unmatched junction bases: 6. As DNA, the CDR3 is TGCAGCGTTTACGGGGGGGAGAGCTCCTACAATGAGCAGTTCTTC. This encodes CSVYGGESSYNEQFF.

This chain uses TRBV7-9 with TRBJ2-1, with D possibly TRBD1 on 6 matching bases. Germline CDR1 reads SEHNR; CDR2 reads FQNEAQ (reference sequence). V shed 1 base and J shed 3 bases, with 10 bases lying between them. The CDR3 length is 15 residues. CDR3 in DNA: TGTGCCAGCAGCTTAGGACAGGCTAACTACAATGAGCAGTTCTTC. Its translation: CASSLGQANYNEQFF.

CDR3 in DNA: TGTGCCAGCAGCCGTATTCCAAGCAATCAGCCCCAGCATTTT. This codes for CASSRIPSNQPQHF. The V call is TRBV6-5, the J call TRBJ1-5; D call uncertain. Per the germline V gene, CDR1 is MNHEY and CDR2 is SVGAGI. The CDR3 extends over 14 amino acids. Trimming took off 6 bases at V and 1 base at J, with 10 bases between the two ends.

This rearrangement joins TRBV18 to TRBJ1-1; D unresolved. CDR3 length: 16 residues. The V gene's germline CDR1 is KGHSH and CDR2 LQKENI. V was trimmed by 0 bases and J by 6 bases, leaving 17 bases between them. In DNA, the CDR3 is TGTGCCAGCTCACCACCAGGGAAGAGCCTAAAAGCTGAAGCTTTCTTT. This sequence encodes CASSPPGKSLKAEAFF.

V and J are TRBV13 and TRBJ2-2; D ambiguous. Germline CDR1 is PRHDT and CDR2 is FYEKMQ (reference sequence). CDR3 size: 15 residues. V gave up 0 bases and J gave up 5 bases, with 10 bases separating them. CDR3 coding DNA: TGTGCCAGCAGCTTAGGGGTGGGTGCGACCGGGGAGCTGTTTTTT. Its translation is CASSLGVGATGELFF.

V usage is TRBV3-1 (or the pseudogene TRBV3-2) and J usage is TRBJ2-7; D ambiguous. Germline CDR1 LGHDT, CDR2 YNNKEL (reference sequence). This CDR3 has 14 residues. V lost 0 bases, J lost 1 base, and 7 bases lay in between. Here the CDR3 DNA reads TGTGCCAGCAGCCAAGATCCAGCATCCTACGAGCAGTACTTC. It yields the protein CASSQDPASYEQYF.

The rearrangement joins TRBV28 to TRBJ2-7; 9 bases map to TRBD1. Germline assignment: CDR1 MDHEN and CDR2 SYDVKM. Losses at the gene ends were 6 bases for V and 9 bases for J; bases not matched to a gene: 15. The CDR3 extends over 15 amino acids. Written as DNA, the CDR3 is TGTGCCAGCAGCCGGCCGGGACAGGGCGGGGGAAGGCAGTACTTC. Protein sequence: CASSRPGQGGGRQYF.

This clone was observed a single time. CDR3 in amino acids: CASSLIRAGTGGNYGYTF. The CDR3, as DNA: TGTGCCAGCAGTCTAATACGGGCCGGGACAGGGGGTAACTATGGCTACACCTTC. This chain links TRBV27 with TRBJ1-2, with TRBD1 matching over 11 bases. The CDR3 spans 18 residues. With 5 bases clipped from V and 1 base from J, the junction kept 12 bases outside the gene matches. Germline V gene sequence: CDR1 MNHEY, CDR2 SMNVEV (reference sequence).

V gene TRBV6-1 combines with J gene TRBJ1-2; D gene unclear. Germline CDR1 MNHNS, CDR2 SASEGT. Trimming shortened V by 1 base and J by 4 bases, and 10 bases separated the two germline ends. CDR3 length equals 14 residues. The CDR3 reads CASSEGPRAYGYTF. CDR3 in DNA: TGTGCCAGCAGTGAAGGGCCAAGGGCCTATGGCTACACCTTC.

The chain combines TRBV30 with TRBJ2-2, with D perhaps being TRBD1 or TRBD2 (6 bases each). Germline V gives CDR1 GTSNPN, CDR2 SVGIG (reference sequence). The CDR3 consists of 14 residues. V lost 5 bases to trimming and J lost 0 bases, with 10 bases between them. The CDR3 protein is CAWGGGTNTGELFF. The DNA for the CDR3 is TGTGCCTGGGGAGGGGGAACGAACACCGGGGAGCTGTTTTTT.

The chain links TRBV7-9 to TRBJ2-5; TRBD1 matches at 7 bases. Germline values: CDR1 SEHNR, CDR2 FQNEAQ (reference sequence). With V trimmed by 5 bases and J by 5 bases, 11 bases remained unmatched. This CDR3 is built from 15 residues. The CDR3 DNA reads TGTGCCAGCAGCCCCCGACAGGGCATTGGGGAGACCCAGTACTTC. Translated, it gives CASSPRQGIGETQYF.

CDR3 protein: CASSLLRGMNTEAFF. CDR3 coding DNA: TGTGCCAGCAGCTTACTAAGGGGGATGAACACTGAAGCTTTCTTT. V gene TRBV7-2 combines with J gene TRBJ1-1; a weak D match, TRBD1 (6 bases). CDR1 and CDR2 (germline): SGHTA, FQGNSA. Trimming shortened V by 2 bases and J by 0 bases, and 10 bases separated the two germline ends. CDR3 length: 15 amino acids.

The chain carries TRBV6-1 and TRBJ1-5; no definite D call. This CDR3 spans 14 amino acids. V was trimmed by 1 base and J by 4 bases, leaving 8 bases between them. CDR1 is MNHNS, CDR2 SASEGT, per germline. For the CDR3, the DNA is TGTGCCAGCAGTGAAGGGAGAGTGAATCAGCCCCAGCATTTT. The encoded protein is CASSEGRVNQPQHF.

This clone has only one observation. V is TRBV11-3 and J is TRBJ2-7; D call uncertain. The CDR3 contains 12 residues. CDR1 and CDR2 (germline): SGHNT, YENEEA. V was shortened by 2 bases and J by 7 bases, with 9 bases between the two germline ends. CDR3 protein: CASSLYPTEQYF. Written as DNA, the CDR3 is TGTGCCAGCAGCTTATACCCGACGGAGCAGTACTTC. Filled out from reference TRBV11-3 and TRBJ2-7, the complete variable domain reads EAGVVQSPRYKIIEKKQPVAFWCNPISGHNTLYWYLQNLGQGPELLIRYENEEAVDDSQLPKDRFSAERLKGVDSTLKIQPAELGDSAVYLCASSLYPTEQYFGPGTRLTVT.